This T cell receptor (beta chain) was retrieved from a study of T-cell reconstitution after alpha-beta-depleted transplantation in children. The germline gives CDR1 MNHNY, CDR2 SVGAGI (reference sequence). The CDR3 totals 13 residues. Trimming cost V 6 bases and J 2 bases, with 11 bases left between them. Worth noting for this clonotype: Its target is not known.

Preparation of the TCRbeta library was carried out with unique molecular identifiers. MiXCR, applied by TCRdb to the PCR reads, yields one record per CDR3 protein. The sample comprises 250,000 to 300,000 distinct CDR3 sequences, around 10% of which are singletons, and 7.5% rests with the top ten. Points from the study as a whole: Roughly two months post-transplant, alpha-beta T cells reportedly originated from several hundred graft clones that had expanded. Newly produced T cells mostly accounted for T-cell counts and diversity one year post-transplant. After transplant, high TCRbeta diversity at day 60 in some patients arose from surviving recipient T cells and thymic progenitors.

The receptor was derived from a boy under three years old with acute myeloid leukemia, due to receive a stem cell transplant. The chain combines TRBV6-6 with TRBJ2-7; D might be TRBD2 (5 bases). The specimen comprised PBMCs, sampled before TCRalphabeta/CD19-depleted stem cell transplant. CDR3 amino acids: CASRLLETYEQYF. The CDR3 DNA reads as TGTGCCAGCAGACTACTAGAAACCTACGAGCAGTACTTC.